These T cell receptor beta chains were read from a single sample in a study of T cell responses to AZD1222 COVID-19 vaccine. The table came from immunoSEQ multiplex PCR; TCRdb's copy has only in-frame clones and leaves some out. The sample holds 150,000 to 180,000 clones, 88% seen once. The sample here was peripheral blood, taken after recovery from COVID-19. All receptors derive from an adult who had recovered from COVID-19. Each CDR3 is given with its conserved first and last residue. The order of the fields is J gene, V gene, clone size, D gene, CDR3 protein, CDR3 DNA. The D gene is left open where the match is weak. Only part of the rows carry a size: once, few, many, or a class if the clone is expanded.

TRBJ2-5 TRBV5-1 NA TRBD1 CATAGQGEETQYF TGCGCCACCGCGGGACAGGGGGAAGAGACCCAGTACTTC
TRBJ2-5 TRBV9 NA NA CASSVGGAQETQYF TGTGCCAGCAGCGTAGGCGGGGCCCAAGAGACCCAGTACTTC
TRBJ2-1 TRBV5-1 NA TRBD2 CASSFRGGPYNEQFF TGCGCCAGCAGCTTCCGGGGGGGCCCCTACAATGAGCAGTTCTTC
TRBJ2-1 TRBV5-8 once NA CASSLVGGPNYNEQFF TGTGCCAGCAGCTTGGTCGGGGGCCCTAACTACAATGAGCAGTTCTTC
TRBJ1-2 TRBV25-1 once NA CASSVWGFYGYTF TGTGCCAGCAGTGTTTGGGGGTTCTATGGCTACACCTTC
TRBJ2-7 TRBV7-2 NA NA CASSSWTEISYEQYF TGTGCCAGCAGCTCGTGGACAGAGATCTCCTACGAGCAGTACTTC
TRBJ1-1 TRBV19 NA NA CASRRVGGTEAFF TGTGCCAGTCGCCGCGTTGGGGGCACTGAAGCTTTCTTT
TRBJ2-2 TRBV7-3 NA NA CASSHDHTGELFF TGTGCCAGCAGCCACGACCACACCGGGGAGCTGTTTTTT
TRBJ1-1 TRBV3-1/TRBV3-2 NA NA CASSPSGVSTEAFF TGTGCCAGCAGCCCGTCGGGAGTAAGCACTGAAGCTTTCTTT
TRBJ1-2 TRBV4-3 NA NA CASSQDQGYYGYTF TGCGCCAGCAGCCAAGACCAGGGGTACTATGGCTACACCTTC
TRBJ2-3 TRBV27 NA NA CASSLSLDSSTDTQYF TGTGCCAGCAGTTTATCTTTGGATTCTAGCACAGATACGCAGTATTTT
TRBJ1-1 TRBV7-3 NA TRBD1 CASSLLGQGNTEAFF TGTGCCAGCAGCTTACTGGGACAGGGGAACACTGAAGCTTTCTTT
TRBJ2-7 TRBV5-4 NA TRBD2 CASSRGLAGDEQYF TGTGCCAGCAGCCGGGGACTAGCGGGAGATGAGCAGTACTTC
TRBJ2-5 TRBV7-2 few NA CASSPEQGQATQYF TGTGCCAGCAGCCCCGAACAGGGCCAGGCGACCCAGTACTTC
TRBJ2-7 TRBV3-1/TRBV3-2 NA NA CASSQDPGSYEQYF TGTGCCAGCAGCCAAGACCCGGGGTCCTACGAGCAGTACTTC
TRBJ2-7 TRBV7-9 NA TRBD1 CASSLATTGELYEQYF TGTGCCAGCAGCTTAGCGACGACAGGGGAGTTGTACGAGCAGTACTTC
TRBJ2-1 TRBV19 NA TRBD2 CASSIVLAGGPSSYNEQFF TGTGCCAGTAGTATAGTGCTAGCGGGAGGGCCGAGCTCCTACAATGAGCAGTTCTTC
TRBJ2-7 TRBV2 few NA CASDDVGGPDYEQYF TGTGCCAGCGACGACGTGGGGGGGCCAGACTACGAGCAGTACTTC
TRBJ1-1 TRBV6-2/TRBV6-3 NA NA CASSSHRVDYTEAFF TGTGCCAGCAGTTCACACAGGGTGGATTACACTGAAGCTTTCTTT
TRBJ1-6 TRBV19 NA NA CASSPWDSPLHF TGTGCCAGTAGCCCCTGGGATTCACCCCTCCACTTT
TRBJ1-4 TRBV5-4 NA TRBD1 CASSFGQGEKLFF TGTGCCAGCAGCTTCGGACAGGGAGAAAAACTGTTTTTT
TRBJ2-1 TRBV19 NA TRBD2 CASSSLAGPNEQFF TGTGCCAGTAGTTCCCTAGCGGGACCCAATGAGCAGTTCTTC
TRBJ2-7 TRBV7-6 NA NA CASSSDRSSGRLSYEQYF TGTGCCAGCAGCTCAGATCGTAGTTCGGGACGTCTCTCCTACGAGCAGTACTTC
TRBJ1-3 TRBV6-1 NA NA CASSDHGNTIYF TGTGCCAGCAGTGATCACGGAAACACCATATATTTT
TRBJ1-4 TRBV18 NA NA CASSRPGVEEKLFF TGTGCCAGCTCACGACCAGGGGTGGAGGAAAAACTGTTTTTT
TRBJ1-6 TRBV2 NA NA CASSESGQGRNSPLHF TGTGCCAGCAGTGAAAGTGGGCAGGGTCGGAATTCACCCCTCCACTTT